This TCR beta chain was sequenced in a study of regulatory T cells in long-lasting Graves disease. Overall study context: Over-5-year antithyroid drug use with positive TSH receptor antibodies defined persistent Graves' disease in the study.

Building the TCR beta libraries relied on iRepertoire HTBI primers, and CDR3 regions underwent Arm-PCR. TCRdb re-analysed the multiplex PCR reads in MiXCR, keeping a single row per CDR3 protein. The table lists about 450,000 distinct CDR3 sequences, about 25% of them singletons. Noted time point: persistent/refractory GD, antithyroid drugs over 5 years with positive TRAb. There was RNA extracted from PBMCs, and the TCR library was made from it. This clonotype was seen repeatedly, ten times or more. V was clipped by 6 bases and J by 1 base, with 8 bases between them. Germline V gives CDR1 SGHRS, CDR2 YFSETQ. This CDR3 comprises 12 residues.

Sample: peripheral blood mononuclear cells (PBMCs), taken when the disease was refractory, from a patient treated with antithyroid drugs. The source is a female donor with Graves disease. The chain joins TRBV5-1 to TRBJ2-7; D unclear. DNA for the CDR3: TGCGCCAGCACCGATGGATCCTACGAGCAGTACTTC. It translates to CASTDGSYEQYF.